This T cell receptor (beta chain) was identified in a study of a mutant IDH1 vaccine in newly diagnosed glioma. In the study overall: First vaccine doses came 4-6 weeks after radiotherapy alone, or with temozolomide cycles. Treated patients, averaging about 40 years, were roughly 62% male and about 38% female. Radiotherapy, temozolomide, or both had been given previously, and both were given to most. The timing of visit V12 was week 35, and that of visit V13 was week 47.

About this clone itself: As yet, its antigen is unknown.

As to time point: week 35, safety follow-up. In the vaccine, a single dose held 300 ug of the mutant IDH1 20-mer peptide, along with topical imiquimod. The data were produced by immunoSEQ multiplex PCR, yet TCRdb's version contains in-frame clones alone and is incomplete. The data contain 44,000 or so clones, about 76% of them singletons. Germline V gives CDR1 MDHEN, CDR2 SYDVKM. This CDR3 comprises 14 residues. V lost 4 bases to trimming and J lost 4 bases, with 13 bases between them. The receptor was isolated from a woman in her thirties or forties with glioma. Some clones in this sample may be carry-over from other donors' samples. The sample consisted of PBMCs, taken from a glioma patient whose treatment included an IDH1 peptide vaccine. This sequence joins TRBV28 and TRBJ1-2, with D possibly being TRBD1 (5 bases). The CDR3: CASSSDSLPYGYTF. DNA of the CDR3: TGTGCCAGCAGTTCCGACAGCCTTCCCTATGGCTACACCTTC.